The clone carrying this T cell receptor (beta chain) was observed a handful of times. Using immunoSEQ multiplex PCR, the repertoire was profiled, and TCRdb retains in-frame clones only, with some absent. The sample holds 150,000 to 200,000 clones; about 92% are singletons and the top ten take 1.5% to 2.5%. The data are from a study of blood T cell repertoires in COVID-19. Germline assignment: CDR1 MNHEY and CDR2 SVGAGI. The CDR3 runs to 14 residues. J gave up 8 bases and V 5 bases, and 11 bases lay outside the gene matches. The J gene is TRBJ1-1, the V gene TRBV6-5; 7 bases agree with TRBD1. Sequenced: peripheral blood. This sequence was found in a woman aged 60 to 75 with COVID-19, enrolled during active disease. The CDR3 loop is CASSTGVGAREAFF. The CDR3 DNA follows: TGTGCCAGCAGTACAGGGGTCGGTGCCCGAGAAGCTTTCTTT.